A selection of T cell receptor beta chains follows, all from one sample in a study of cytomegalovirus exposure and HLA in healthy donors. TCRdb's table, derived via immunoSEQ multiplex PCR, lists solely in-frame clones and lacks some. The sample contains some 93,000 clones, nearly 80% of which appear only once. Sequenced: PBMCs. These receptors came from a middle-aged woman in good health and CMV-seronegative. Each CDR3 is given with its conserved first and last residue. A D gene is named only where the DNA matches it firmly. Part of the rows lack a size; the others show once, few, many or a class for expanded clones.

>TRBJ2-7|TRBV9|-|TRBD2|13
CASSVVAGKEQYF
TGTGCCAGCAGCGTCGTAGCGGGCAAAGAGCAGTACTTC
>TRBJ2-7|TRBV7-9|-|-|13
CASMGGSGYEQYF
TGTGCCAGCATGGGTGGGAGCGGCTACGAGCAGTACTTC
>TRBJ2-1|TRBV2|once|TRBD2|16
CASSRRLADGGNEQFF
TGTGCCAGCAGTAGAAGACTAGCGGACGGCGGGAATGAGCAGTTCTTC
>TRBJ2-3|TRBV2|-|TRBD1|17
CASSGNFRDRAKDTQYF
TGTGCCAGCAGTGGAAATTTCCGGGACAGGGCAAAGGATACGCAGTATTTT
>TRBJ2-7|TRBV2|few|-|13
CASSSTAAYEQYF
TGTGCCAGCAGTTCGACAGCAGCCTACGAGCAGTACTTC
>TRBJ2-3|TRBV28|-|-|11
CASTRGDTQYF
TGTGCCAGCACACGAGGGGATACGCAGTATTTT
>TRBJ2-2|TRBV5-1|-|-|16
CASQTPGRGNTGELFF
TGCGCCAGCCAGACCCCGGGCAGGGGGAACACCGGGGAGCTGTTTTTT
>TRBJ2-2|TRBV5-4|few|-|13
CASQTSGTGELFF
TGTGCCAGCCAAACGTCAGGAACCGGGGAGCTGTTTTTT
>TRBJ2-5|TRBV7-9|-|-|13
CASSRDLQETQYF
TGTGCCAGCAGCCGGGACTTACAAGAGACCCAGTACTTC
>TRBJ1-4|TRBV11-2|-|TRBD1|15
CASSLTRTGGGKLFF
TGTGCCAGCAGCTTAACCAGGACAGGGGGCGGAAAACTGTTTTTT
>TRBJ2-3|TRBV27|-|-|14
CASSFAASTDTQYF
TGTGCCAGCAGTTTTGCGGCTAGCACAGATACGCAGTATTTT
>TRBJ2-5|TRBV7-6|few|TRBD1|17
CASSLVPGQGGQETQYF
TGTGCCAGCAGCTTAGTACCGGGACAGGGGGGTCAAGAGACCCAGTACTTC
>TRBJ2-7|TRBV28|-|-|12
CASCRRAYEQYF
TGTGCCAGCTGCCGGAGGGCCTACGAGCAGTACTTC
>TRBJ2-1|TRBV29-1|-|TRBD1|15
CSVEVPQGAVNEQFF
TGCAGCGTTGAAGTCCCCCAGGGGGCAGTCAATGAGCAGTTCTTC
>TRBJ2-1|TRBV28|-|TRBD1|16
CASSSPSTGGYNEQFF
TGTGCCAGCAGTTCACCTTCGACAGGGGGTTACAATGAGCAGTTCTTC
>TRBJ2-3|TRBV6-1|-|-|16
CASSEMGGGGTDTQYF
TGTGCCAGCAGTGAAATGGGGGGTGGAGGCACAGATACGCAGTATTTT
>TRBJ1-2|TRBV7-9|-|-|12
CSSSLLSYGYTF
TGTTCCAGCAGCTTACTGTCTTATGGCTACACCTTC
>TRBJ2-7|TRBV7-6|-|TRBD1|16
CASSLAPRTGSYEQYF
TGTGCCAGCAGCTTAGCCCCCAGGACAGGGAGCTACGAGCAGTACTTC
>TRBJ2-2|TRBV5-4|-|-|15
CASSTIDSYTGELFF
TGTGCCAGCAGCACTATCGACAGTTACACCGGGGAGCTGTTTTTT
>TRBJ2-5|TRBV11-2|-|TRBD2|15
CASGLSGSEQETQYF
TGTGCCAGCGGTCTTAGCGGGAGTGAACAAGAGACCCAGTACTTC
>TRBJ1-1|TRBV6-1|-|TRBD1|15
CASTARGLMNTEAFF
TGTGCCAGCACCGCCAGGGGGCTCATGAACACTGAAGCTTTCTTT
>TRBJ1-2|TRBV7-9|-|-|15
CASSSLRASNYGYTF
TGTGCCAGCAGCTCCTTACGAGCGTCTAACTATGGCTACACCTTC
>TRBJ1-2|TRBV7-3|-|-|14
CASSLTPNNYGYTF
TGTGCCAGCAGCTTAACCCCAAATAACTATGGCTACACCTTC
>TRBJ1-2|TRBV7-8|-|-|16
CASSLVDRGEGNGYTF
TGTGCCAGCAGCTTAGTGGACAGAGGAGAAGGCAATGGCTACACCTTC
>TRBJ2-7|TRBV5-1|few|TRBD2|14
CASSLVTAGDEQYF
TGCGCCAGCAGCTTGGTAACAGCGGGAGACGAGCAGTACTTC
>TRBJ2-7|TRBV28|-|-|12
CASSGTRYEQYF
TGTGCCAGCAGTGGAACTAGGTACGAGCAGTACTTC
>TRBJ1-6|TRBV6-5|-|-|14
CASSQGNYNSPLHF
TGTGCCAGCAGTCAGGGGAACTATAATTCACCCCTCCACTTT